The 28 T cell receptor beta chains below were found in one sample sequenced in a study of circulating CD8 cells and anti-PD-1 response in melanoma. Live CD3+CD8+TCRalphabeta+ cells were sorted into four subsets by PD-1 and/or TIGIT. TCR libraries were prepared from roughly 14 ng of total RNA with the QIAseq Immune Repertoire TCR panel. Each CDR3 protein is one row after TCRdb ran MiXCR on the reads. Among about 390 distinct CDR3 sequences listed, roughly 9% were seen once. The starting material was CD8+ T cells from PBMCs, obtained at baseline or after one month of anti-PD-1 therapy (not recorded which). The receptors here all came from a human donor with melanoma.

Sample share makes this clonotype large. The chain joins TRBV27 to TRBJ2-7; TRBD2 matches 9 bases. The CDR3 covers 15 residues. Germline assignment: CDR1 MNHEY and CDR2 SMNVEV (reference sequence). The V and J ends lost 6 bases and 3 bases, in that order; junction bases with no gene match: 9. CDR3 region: CASSLGLAGIYEQYF. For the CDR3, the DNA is TGTGCCAGCAGCTTAGGGCTAGCGGGAATCTACGAGCAGTACTTC.

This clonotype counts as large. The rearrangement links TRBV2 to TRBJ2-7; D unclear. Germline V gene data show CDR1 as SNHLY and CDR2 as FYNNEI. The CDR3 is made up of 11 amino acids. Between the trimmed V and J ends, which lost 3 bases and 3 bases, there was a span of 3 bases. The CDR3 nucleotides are TGTGCCAGCAGTGAGGGCTACGAGCAGTACTTC. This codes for CASSEGYEQYF.

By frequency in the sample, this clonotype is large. The CDR3, as DNA: TGTGCCAGCACCGGGGGGACAGGGGGCCGTGGCTACACCTTC. It encodes CASTGGTGGRGYTF. The V gene is TRBV27, the J gene TRBJ1-2; 12 nucleotides match TRBD1. The CDR3 runs to 14 residues. The V segment lost 7 bases and the J segment 7 bases; nucleotides outside the gene matches: 7. Germline lookup yields CDR1 MNHEY and CDR2 SMNVEV (reference sequence).

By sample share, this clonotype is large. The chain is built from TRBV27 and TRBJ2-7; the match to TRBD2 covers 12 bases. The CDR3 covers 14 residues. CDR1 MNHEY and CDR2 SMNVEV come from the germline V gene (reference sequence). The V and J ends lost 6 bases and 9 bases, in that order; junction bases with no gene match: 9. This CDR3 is CASSRGLAGWSQYF. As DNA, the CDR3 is TGTGCCAGCAGCAGAGGACTAGCGGGATGGTCGCAGTACTTC.

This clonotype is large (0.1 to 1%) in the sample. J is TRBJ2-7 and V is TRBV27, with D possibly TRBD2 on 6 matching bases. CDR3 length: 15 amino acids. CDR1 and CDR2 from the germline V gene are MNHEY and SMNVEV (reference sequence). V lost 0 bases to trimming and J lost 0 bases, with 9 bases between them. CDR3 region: CASSLSTAGSYEQYF. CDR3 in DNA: TGTGCCAGCAGTTTATCGACAGCGGGCTCCTACGAGCAGTACTTC.

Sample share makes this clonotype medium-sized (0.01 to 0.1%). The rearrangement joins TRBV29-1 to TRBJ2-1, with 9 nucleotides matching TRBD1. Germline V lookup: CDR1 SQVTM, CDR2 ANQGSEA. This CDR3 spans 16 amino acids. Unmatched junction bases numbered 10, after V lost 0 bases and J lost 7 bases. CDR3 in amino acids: CSVEDPTGGDLNEQFF. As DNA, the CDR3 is TGCAGCGTTGAAGATCCAACAGGGGGCGATTTAAATGAGCAGTTCTTC.

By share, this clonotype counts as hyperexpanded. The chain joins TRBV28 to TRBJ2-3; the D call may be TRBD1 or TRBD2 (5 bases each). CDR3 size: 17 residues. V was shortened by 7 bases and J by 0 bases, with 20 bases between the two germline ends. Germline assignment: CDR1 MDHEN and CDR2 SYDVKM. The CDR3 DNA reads TGTGCCAGCACCCAGCCGCCATGGGGGTCTAGCACAGATACGCAGTATTTT. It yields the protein CASTQPPWGSSTDTQYF.

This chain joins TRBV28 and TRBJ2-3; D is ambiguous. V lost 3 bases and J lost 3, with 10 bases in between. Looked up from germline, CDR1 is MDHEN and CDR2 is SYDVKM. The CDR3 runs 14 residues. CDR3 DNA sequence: TGTGCCAGCAGTTTTCTGTTGGGGACAGATACGCAGTATTTT. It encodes CASSFLLGTDTQYF.

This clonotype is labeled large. In DNA, the CDR3 is TGTGCCACCAGTGATACAGGGGCGTACAATGAGCAGTTCTTC. This translates into CATSDTGAYNEQFF. The chain links TRBV24-1 to TRBJ2-1; 7 bases map to TRBD1. J was trimmed by 4 bases and V by 3 bases; bases with no gene match: 2. This CDR3 is built from 14 residues. CDR1 is KGHDR, CDR2 SFDVKD, per germline.

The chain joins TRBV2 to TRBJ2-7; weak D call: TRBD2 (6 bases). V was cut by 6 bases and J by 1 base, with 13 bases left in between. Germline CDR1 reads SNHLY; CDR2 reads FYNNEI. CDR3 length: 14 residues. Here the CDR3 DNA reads TGTGCCAGCAGCTCTAGCGCCGCGTCCTACGAGCAGTACTTC. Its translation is CASSSSAASYEQYF.

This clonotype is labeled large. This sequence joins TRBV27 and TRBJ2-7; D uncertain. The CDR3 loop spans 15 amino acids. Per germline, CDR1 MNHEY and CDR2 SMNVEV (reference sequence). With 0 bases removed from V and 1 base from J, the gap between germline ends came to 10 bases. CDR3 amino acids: CASSLSTGVSYEQYF. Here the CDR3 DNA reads TGTGCCAGCAGTTTATCAACTGGGGTATCCTACGAGCAGTACTTC.

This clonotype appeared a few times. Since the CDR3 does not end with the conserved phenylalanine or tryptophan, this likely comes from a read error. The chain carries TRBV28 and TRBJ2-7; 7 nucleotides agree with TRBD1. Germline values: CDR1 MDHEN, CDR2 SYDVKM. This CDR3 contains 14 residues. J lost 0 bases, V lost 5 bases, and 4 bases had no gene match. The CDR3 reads CASSGTAFSYEQYL. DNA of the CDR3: TGTGCCAGCAGTGGGACAGCCTTCTCCTACGAGCAGTACTTA.

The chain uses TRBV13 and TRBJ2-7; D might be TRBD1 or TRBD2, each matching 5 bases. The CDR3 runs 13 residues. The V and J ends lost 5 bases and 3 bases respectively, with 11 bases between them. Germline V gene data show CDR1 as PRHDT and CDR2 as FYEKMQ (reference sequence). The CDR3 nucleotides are TGTGCCAGCAGCAAACGGGGCGGCTACGAGCAGTACTTC. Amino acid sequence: CASSKRGGYEQYF.

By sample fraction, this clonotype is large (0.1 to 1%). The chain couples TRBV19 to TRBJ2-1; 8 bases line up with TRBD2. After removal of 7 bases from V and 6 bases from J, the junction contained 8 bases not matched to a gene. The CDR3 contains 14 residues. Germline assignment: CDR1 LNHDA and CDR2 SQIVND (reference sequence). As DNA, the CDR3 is TGTGCCAGTATCGCCGGGACTAGGCTCAATGAGCAGTTCTTC. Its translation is CASIAGTRLNEQFF.

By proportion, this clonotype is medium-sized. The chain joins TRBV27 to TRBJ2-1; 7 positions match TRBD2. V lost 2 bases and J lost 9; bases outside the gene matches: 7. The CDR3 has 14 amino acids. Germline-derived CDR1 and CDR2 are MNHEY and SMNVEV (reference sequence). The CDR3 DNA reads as TGTGCCAGCAGTTTAATCGCGGGAGTGGTTGAGCAGTTCTTC. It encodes CASSLIAGVVEQFF.

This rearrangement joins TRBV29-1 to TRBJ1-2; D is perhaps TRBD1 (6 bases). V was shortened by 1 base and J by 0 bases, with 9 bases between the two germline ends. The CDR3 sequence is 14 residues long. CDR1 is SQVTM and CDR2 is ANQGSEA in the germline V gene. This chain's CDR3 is CSVEGTVTNYGYTF. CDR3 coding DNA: TGCAGCGTTGAAGGGACAGTAACTAACTATGGCTACACCTTC.

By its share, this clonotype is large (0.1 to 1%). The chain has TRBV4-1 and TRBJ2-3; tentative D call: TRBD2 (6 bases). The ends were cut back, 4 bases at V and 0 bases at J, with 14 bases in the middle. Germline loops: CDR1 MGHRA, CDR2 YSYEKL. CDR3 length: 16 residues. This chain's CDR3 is CASSPVAGTSTDTQYF. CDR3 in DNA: TGCGCCAGCAGCCCGGTGGCGGGGACTAGCACAGATACGCAGTATTTT.

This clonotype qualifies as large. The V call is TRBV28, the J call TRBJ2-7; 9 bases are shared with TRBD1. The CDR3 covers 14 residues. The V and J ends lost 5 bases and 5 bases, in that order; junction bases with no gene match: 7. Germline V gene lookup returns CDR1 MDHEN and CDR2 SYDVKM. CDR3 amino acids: CASSLPGTGNEQYF. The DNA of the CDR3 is TGTGCCAGCAGTCTCCCCGGGACAGGGAACGAGCAGTACTTC.

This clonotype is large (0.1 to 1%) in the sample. The CDR3 DNA sequence: TGTGCCAGCAGCGTAGGCTCCTCGCGGGAGCTGTTTTTT. Translation gives CASSVGSSRELFF. This chain joins TRBV9 and TRBJ2-2; no reliable D call. This CDR3 has 13 residues. CDR1 SGDLS and CDR2 YYNGEE come from the germline V gene. Trimming removed 0 bases from V and 9 bases from J, with 9 bases in between. The complete variable domain, with remaining parts taken from reference TRBV9 and TRBJ2-2, reads DSGVTQTPKHLITATGQRVTLRCSPRSGDLSVYWYQQSLDQGLQFLIQYYNGEERAKGNILERFSAQQFPDLHSELNLSSLELGDSALYFCASSVGSSRELFFGEGSRLTVL.

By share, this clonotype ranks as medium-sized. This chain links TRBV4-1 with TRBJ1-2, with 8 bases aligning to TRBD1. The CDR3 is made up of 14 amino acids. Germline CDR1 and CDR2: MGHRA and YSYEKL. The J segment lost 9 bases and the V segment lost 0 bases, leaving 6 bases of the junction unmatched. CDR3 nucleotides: TGCGCCAGCAGCCAAGATCTGTGGACAGGGCGCTACACCTTC. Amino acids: CASSQDLWTGRYTF.

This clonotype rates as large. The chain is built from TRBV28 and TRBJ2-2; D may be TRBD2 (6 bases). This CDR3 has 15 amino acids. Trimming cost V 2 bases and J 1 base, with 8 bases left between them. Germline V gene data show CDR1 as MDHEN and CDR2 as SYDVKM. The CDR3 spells CASSLLAQNTGELFF. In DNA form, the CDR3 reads TGTGCCAGCAGTTTACTAGCGCAGAACACCGGGGAGCTGTTTTTT.

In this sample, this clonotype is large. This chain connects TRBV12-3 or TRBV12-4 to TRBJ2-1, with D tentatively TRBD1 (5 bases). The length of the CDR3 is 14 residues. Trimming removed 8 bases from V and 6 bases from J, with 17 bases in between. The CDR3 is CASRGNRQPNEQFF. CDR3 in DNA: TGTGCCAGCCGAGGAAACAGGCAACCCAATGAGCAGTTCTTC.

This CDR3 is CASSLRTQYF. In DNA, the CDR3 is TGTGCCAGCAGTTTGAGGACCCAGTACTTC. The rearrangement links TRBV27 to TRBJ2-5; D gene ambiguous. V was pared by 3 bases and J by 7 bases, with 3 bases between. Germline V gives CDR1 MNHEY, CDR2 SMNVEV (reference sequence). CDR3 length: 10 residues.

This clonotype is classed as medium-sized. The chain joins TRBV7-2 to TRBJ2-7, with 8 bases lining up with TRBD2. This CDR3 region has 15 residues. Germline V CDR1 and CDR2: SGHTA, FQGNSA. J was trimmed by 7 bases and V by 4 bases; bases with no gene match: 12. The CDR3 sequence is CASSWGASGYTEQYF. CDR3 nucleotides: TGTGCCAGCAGCTGGGGAGCTAGCGGGTATACGGAGCAGTACTTC.

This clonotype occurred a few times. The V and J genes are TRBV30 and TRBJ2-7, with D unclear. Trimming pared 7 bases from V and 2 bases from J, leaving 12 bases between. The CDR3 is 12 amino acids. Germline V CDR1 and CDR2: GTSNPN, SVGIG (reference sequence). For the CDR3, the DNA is TGTGCCTCCTTTAAGAGGACCTACGAGCAGTACTTC. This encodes CASFKRTYEQYF.

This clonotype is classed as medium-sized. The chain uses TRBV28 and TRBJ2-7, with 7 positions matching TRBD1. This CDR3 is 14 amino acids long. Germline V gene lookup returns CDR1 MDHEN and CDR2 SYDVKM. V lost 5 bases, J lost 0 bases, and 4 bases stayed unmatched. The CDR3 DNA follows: TGTGCCAGCAGTGGGACAGCCTTCTCCTACGAGCAGTACTTC. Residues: CASSGTAFSYEQYF. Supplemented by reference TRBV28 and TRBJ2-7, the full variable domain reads DVKVTQSSRYLVKRTGEKVFLECVQDMDHENMFWYRQDPGLGLRLIYFSYDVKMKEKGDIPEGYSVSREKKERFSLILESASTNQTSMYLCASSGTAFSYEQYFGPGTRLTVT.

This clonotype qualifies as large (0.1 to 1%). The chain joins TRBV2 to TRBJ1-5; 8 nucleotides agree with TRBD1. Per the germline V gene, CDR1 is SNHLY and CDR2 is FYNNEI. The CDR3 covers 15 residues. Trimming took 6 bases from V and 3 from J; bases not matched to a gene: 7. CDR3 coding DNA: TGTGCCAGCAGGCAGGTGACAGGGGACAATCAGCCCCAGCATTTT. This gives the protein CASRQVTGDNQPQHF.

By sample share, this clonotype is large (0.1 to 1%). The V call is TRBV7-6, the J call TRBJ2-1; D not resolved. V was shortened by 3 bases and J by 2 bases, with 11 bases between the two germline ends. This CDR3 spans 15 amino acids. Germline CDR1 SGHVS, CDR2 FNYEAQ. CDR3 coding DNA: TGTGCCAGCAGCTTTCGACCGACTGCCTACAATGAGCAGTTCTTC. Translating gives CASSFRPTAYNEQFF.